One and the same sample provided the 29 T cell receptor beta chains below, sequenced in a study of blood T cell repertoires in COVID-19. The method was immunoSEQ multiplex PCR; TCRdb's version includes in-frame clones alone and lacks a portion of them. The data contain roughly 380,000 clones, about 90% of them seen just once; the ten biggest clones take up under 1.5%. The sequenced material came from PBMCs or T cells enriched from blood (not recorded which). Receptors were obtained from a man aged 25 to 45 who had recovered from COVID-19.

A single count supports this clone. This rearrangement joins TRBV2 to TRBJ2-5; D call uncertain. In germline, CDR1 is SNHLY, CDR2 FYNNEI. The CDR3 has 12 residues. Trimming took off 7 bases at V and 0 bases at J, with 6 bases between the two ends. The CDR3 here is CASTTHQETQYF. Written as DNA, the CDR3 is TGTGCCAGCACCACTCACCAAGAGACCCAGTACTTC.

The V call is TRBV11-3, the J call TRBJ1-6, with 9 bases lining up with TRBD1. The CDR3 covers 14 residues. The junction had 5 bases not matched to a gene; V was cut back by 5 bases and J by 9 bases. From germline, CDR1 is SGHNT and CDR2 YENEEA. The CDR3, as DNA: TGTGCCAGCAGCGCCGGACAGGGGAGTTCACCCCTCCACTTT. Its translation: CASSAGQGSSPLHF.

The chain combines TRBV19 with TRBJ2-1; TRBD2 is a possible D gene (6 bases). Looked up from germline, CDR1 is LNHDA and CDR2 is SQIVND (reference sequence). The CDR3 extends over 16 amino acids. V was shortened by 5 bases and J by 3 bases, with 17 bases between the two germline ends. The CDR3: CASSPPARGVYNEQFF. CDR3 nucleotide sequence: TGTGCCAGTAGTCCGCCTGCGCGCGGGGTCTACAATGAGCAGTTCTTC. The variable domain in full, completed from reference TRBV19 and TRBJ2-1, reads DGGITQSPKYLFRKEGQNVTLSCEQNLNHDAMYWYRQDPGQGLRLIYYSQIVNDFQKGDIAEGYSVSREKKESFPLTVTSAQKNPTAFYLCASSPPARGVYNEQFFGPGTRLTVL.

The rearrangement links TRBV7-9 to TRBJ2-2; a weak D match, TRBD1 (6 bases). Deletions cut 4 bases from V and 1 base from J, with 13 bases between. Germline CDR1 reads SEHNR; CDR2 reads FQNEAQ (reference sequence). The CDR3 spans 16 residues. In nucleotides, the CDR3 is TGTGCCAGCAGCTCAACCCAGGGGAAGAACACCGGGGAGCTGTTTTTT. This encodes CASSSTQGKNTGELFF.

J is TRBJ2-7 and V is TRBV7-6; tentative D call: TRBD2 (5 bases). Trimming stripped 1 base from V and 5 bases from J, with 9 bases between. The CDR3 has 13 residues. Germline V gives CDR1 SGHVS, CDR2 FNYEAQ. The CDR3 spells CASSLVEGNEQYF. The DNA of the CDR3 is TGTGCCAGCAGCTTAGTAGAGGGAAACGAGCAGTACTTC.

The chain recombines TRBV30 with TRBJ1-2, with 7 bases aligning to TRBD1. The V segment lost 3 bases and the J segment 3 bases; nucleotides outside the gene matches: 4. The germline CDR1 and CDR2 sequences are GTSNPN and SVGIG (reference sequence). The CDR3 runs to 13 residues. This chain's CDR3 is CAWRQGVHYGYTF. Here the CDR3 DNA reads TGTGCCTGGAGGCAGGGGGTCCACTATGGCTACACCTTC.

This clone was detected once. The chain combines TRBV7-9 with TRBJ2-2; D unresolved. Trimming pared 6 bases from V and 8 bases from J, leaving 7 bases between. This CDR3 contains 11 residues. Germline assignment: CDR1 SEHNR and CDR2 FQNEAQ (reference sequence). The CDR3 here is CASSYSGELFF. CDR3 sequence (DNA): TGTGCCAGCAGTTACTCGGGGGAGCTGTTTTTT.

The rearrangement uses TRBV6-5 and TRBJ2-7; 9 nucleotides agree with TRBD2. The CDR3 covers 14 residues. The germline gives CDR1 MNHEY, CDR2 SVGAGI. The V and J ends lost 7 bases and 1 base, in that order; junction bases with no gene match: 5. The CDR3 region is CASNQRGVSYEQYF. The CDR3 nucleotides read TGTGCCAGCAATCAGCGGGGGGTATCCTACGAGCAGTACTTC.

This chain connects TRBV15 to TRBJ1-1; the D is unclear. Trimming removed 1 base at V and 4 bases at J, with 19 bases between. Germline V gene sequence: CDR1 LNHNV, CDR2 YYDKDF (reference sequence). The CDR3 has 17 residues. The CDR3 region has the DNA TGTGCCACCAGCAGAGTCACGGAGGGAGCAGTAGGCACTGAAGCTTTCTTT. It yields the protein CATSRVTEGAVGTEAFF.

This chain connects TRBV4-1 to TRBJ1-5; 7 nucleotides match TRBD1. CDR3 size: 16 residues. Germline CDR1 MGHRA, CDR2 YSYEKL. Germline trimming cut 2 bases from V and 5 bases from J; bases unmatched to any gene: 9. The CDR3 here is CASSQTLDRDYQPQHF. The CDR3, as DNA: TGCGCCAGCAGCCAAACCCTCGACAGGGACTATCAGCCCCAGCATTTT.

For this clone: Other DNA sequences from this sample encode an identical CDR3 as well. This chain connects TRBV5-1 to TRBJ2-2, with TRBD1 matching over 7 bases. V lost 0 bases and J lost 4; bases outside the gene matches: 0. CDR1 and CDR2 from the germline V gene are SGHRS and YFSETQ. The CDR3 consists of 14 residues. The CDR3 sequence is CASSLGQGTGELFF. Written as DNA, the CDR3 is TGCGCCAGCAGCTTGGGACAGGGCACCGGGGAGCTGTTTTTT.

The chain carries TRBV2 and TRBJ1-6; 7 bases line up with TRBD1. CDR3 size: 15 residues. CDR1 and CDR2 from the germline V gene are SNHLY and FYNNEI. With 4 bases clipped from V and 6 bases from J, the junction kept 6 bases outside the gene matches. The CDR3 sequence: CASSGQGATNSPLHF. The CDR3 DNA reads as TGTGCCAGCAGTGGACAGGGAGCCACTAATTCACCCCTCCACTTT.

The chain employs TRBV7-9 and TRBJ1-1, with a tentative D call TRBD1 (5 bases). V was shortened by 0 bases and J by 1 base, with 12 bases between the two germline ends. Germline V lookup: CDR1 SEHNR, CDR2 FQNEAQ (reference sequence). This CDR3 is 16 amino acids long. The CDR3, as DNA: TGTGCCAGCAGCTTAGCGCCGGGGGTGAGGAACACTGAAGCTTTCTTT. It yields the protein CASSLAPGVRNTEAFF.

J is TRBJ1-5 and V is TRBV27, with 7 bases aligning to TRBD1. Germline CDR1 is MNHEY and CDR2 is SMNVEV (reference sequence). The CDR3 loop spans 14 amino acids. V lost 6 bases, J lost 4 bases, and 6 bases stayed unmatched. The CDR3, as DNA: TGTGCCAGCAGGGTACAGGGGACGAATCAGCCCCAGCATTTT. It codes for CASRVQGTNQPQHF.

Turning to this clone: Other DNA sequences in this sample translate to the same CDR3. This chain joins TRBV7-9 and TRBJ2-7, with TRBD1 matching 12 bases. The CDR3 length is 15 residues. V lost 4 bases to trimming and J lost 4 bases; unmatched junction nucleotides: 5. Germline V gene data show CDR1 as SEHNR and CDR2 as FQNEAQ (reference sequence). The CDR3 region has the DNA TGTGCCAGCAGCTCTCCGGGACAGGGGGCATACGAGCAGTACTTC. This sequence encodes CASSSPGQGAYEQYF.

The CDR3 loop is CASSLVPLGQGAGNTEAFF. The CDR3 DNA reads TGCGCCAGCAGCTTGGTACCTCTCGGGCAGGGGGCAGGGAACACTGAAGCTTTCTTT. The chain links TRBV5-1 to TRBJ1-1, with TRBD1 identical over 8 bases. The CDR3 contains 19 residues. The germline V gene has CDR1 SGHRS and CDR2 YFSETQ. Trimming took 0 bases from V and 1 from J; bases not matched to a gene: 14.

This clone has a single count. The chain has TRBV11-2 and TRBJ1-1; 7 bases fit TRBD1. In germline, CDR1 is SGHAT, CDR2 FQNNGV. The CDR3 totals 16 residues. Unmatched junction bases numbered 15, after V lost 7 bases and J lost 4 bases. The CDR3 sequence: CASTAPPRQGVTEAFF. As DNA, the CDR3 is TGTGCCAGCACCGCCCCCCCGCGACAGGGCGTCACTGAAGCTTTCTTT.

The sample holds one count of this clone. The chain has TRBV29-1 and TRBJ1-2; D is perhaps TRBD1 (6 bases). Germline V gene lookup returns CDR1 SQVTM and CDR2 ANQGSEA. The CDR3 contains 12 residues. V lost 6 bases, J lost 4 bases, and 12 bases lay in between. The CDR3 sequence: CSVEQGVYGYTF. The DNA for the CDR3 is TGCAGCGTGGAACAGGGCGTCTATGGCTACACCTTC.

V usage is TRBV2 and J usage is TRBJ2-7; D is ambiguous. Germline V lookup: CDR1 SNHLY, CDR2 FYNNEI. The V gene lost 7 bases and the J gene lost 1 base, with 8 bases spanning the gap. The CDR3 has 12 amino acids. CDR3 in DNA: TGTGCCAGCAAATCCAATTCCTACGAGCAGTACTTC. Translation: CASKSNSYEQYF.

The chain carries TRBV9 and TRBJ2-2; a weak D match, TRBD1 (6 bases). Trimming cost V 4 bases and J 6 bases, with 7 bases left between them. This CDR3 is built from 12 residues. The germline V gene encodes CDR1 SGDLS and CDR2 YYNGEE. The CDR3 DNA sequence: TGTGCCAGCAGCAACAGGGCCGGGGAGCTGTTTTTT. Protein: CASSNRAGELFF.

DNA of the CDR3: TGTGCCAGCACGCGAAGGGGGCCTGGAAACACCATATATTTT. Amino acids: CASTRRGPGNTIYF. V gene TRBV5-6 combines with J gene TRBJ1-3; 7 bases are shared with TRBD1. CDR1 is SGHDT and CDR2 is YYEEEE in the germline V gene. V trimming: 6 bases; J trimming: 2 bases; junction bases outside the gene matches: 5. The CDR3 consists of 14 residues.

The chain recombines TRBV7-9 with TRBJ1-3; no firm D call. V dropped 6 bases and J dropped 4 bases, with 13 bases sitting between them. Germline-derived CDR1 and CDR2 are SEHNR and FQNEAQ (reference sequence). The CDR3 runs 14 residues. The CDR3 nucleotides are TGTGCCAGCAGGCGCGGTGGGTTAGGAAACACCATATATTTT. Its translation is CASRRGGLGNTIYF.

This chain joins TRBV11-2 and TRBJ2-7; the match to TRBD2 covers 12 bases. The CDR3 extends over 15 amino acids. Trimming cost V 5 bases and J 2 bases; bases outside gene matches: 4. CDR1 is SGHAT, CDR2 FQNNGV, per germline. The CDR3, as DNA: TGTGCCAGCAGCCTGACTAGCGGGGGAACCTACGAGCAGTACTTC. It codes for CASSLTSGGTYEQYF.

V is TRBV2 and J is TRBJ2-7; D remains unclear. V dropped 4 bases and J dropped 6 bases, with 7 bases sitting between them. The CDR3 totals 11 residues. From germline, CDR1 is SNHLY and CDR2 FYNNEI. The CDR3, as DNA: TGTGCCAGCAGTGTACTTGCCGAGCAGTACTTC. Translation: CASSVLAEQYF. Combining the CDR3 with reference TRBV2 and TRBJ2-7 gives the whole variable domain EPEVTQTPSHQVTQMGQEVILRCVPISNHLYFYWYRQILGQKVEFLVSFYNNEISEKSEIFDDQFSVERPDGSNFTLKIRSTKLEDSAMYFCASSVLAEQYFGPGTRLTVT.

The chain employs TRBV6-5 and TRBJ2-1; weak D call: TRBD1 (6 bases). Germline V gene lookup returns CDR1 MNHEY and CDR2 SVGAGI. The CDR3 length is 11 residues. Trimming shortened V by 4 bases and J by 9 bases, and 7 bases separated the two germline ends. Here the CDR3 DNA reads TGTGCCAGCAGTTTAGGGGGTGAGCAGTTCTTC. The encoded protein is CASSLGGEQFF.

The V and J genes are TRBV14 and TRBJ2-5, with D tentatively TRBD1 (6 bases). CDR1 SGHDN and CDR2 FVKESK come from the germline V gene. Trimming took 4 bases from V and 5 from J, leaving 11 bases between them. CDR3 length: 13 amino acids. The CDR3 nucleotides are TGTGCCAGCAGCCGGGGGCTCCTCGAGACCCAGTACTTC. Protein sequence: CASSRGLLETQYF.

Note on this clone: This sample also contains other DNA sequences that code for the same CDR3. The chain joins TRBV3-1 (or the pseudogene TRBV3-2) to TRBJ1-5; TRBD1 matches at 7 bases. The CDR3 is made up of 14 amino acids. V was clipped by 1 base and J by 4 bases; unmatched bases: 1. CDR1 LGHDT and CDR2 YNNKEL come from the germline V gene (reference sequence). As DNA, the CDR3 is TGTGCCAGCAGCCAAGCACAGGGGAATCAGCCCCAGCATTTT. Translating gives CASSQAQGNQPQHF.

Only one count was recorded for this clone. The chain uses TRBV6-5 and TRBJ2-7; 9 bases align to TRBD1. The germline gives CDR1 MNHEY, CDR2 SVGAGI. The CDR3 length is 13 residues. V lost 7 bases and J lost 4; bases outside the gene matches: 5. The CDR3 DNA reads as TGTGCCAGCATAGGGACAGGGAGGTACGAGCAGTACTTC. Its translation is CASIGTGRYEQYF.

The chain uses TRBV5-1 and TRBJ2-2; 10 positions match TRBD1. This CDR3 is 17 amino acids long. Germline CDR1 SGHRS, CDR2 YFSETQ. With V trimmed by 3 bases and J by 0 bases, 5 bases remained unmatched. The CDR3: CASSWGDRGSNTGELFF. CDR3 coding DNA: TGCGCCAGCAGCTGGGGGGACAGGGGCTCGAACACCGGGGAGCTGTTTTTT. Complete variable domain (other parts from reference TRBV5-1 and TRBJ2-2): KAGVTQTPRYLIKTRGQQVTLSCSPISGHRSVSWYQQTPGQGLQFLFEYFSETQRNKGNFPGRFSGRQFSNSRSEMNVSTLELGDSALYLCASSWGDRGSNTGELFFGEGSRLTVL.